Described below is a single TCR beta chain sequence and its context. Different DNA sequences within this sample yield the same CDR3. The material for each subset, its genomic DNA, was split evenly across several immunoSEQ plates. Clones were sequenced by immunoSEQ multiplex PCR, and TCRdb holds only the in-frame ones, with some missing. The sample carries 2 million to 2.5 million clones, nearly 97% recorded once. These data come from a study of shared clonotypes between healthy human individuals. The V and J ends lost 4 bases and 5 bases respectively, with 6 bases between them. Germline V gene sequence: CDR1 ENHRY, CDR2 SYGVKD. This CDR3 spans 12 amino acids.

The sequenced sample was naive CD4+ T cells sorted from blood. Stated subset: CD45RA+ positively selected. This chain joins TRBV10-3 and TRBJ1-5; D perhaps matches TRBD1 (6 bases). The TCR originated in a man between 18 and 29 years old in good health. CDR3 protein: CAISAGDQPQHF. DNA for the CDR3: TGTGCCATCAGTGCAGGGGATCAGCCCCAGCATTTT.